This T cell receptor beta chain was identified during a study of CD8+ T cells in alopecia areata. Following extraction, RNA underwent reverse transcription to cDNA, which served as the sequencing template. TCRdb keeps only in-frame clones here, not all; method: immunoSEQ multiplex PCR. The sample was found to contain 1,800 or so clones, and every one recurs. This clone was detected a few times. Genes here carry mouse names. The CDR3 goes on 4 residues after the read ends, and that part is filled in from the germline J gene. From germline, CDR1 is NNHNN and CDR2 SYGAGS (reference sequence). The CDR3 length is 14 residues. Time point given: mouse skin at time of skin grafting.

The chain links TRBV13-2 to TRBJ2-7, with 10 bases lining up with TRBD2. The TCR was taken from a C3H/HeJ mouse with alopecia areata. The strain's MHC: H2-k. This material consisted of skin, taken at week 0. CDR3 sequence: CASGGAGLGYEQYF. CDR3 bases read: TGTGCCAGCGGTGGGGCGGGACTGGGGTAT.